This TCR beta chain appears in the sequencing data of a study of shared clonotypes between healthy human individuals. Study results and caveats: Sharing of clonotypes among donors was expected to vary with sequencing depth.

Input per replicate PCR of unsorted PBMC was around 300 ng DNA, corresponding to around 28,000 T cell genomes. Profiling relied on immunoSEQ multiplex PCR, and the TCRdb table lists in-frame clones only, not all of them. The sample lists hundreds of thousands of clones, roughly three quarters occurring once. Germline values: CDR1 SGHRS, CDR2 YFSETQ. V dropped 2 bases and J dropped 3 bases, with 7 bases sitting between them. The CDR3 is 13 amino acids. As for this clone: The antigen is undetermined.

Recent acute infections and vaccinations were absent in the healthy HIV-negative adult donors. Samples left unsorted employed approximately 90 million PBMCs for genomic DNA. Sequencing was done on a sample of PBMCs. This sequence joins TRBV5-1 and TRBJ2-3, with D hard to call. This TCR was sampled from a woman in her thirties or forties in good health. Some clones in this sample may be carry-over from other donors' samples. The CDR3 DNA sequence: TGCGCCAGCAGCTTTCCAGCGACAGATACGCAGTATTTT. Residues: CASSFPATDTQYF.